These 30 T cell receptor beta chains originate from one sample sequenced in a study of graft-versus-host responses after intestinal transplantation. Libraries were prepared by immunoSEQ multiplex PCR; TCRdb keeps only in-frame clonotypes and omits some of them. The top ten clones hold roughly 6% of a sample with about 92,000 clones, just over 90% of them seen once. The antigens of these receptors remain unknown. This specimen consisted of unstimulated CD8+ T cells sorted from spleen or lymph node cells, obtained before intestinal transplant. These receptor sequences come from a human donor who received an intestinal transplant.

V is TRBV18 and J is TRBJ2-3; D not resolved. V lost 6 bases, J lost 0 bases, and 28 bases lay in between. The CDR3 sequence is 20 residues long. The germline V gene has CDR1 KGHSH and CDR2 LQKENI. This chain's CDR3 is CASSLIGPKSAVFSTDTQYF. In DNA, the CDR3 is TGTGCCAGCTCCCTCATTGGACCCAAGTCGGCAGTTTTTAGCACAGATACGCAGTATTTT.

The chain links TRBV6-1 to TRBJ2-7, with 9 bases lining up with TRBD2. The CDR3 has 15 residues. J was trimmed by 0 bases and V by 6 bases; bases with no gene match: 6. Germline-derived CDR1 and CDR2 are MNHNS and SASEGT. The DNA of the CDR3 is TGTGCCAGCAGGGGTAGCGGGGGCTTCTCCTACGAGCAGTACTTC. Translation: CASRGSGGFSYEQYF.

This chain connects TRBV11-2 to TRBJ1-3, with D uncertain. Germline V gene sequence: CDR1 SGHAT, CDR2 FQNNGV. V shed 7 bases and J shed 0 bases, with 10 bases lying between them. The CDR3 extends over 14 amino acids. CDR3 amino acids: CASTLGDSGNTIYF. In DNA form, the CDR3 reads TGTGCCAGCACCCTTGGGGACTCTGGAAACACCATATATTTT.

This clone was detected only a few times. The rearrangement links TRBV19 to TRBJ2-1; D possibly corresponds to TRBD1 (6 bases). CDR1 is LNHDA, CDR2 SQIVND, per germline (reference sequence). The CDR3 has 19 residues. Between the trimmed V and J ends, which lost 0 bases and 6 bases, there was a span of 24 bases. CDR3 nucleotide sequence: TGTGCCAGTAGTATAGATCTATACGGGTTGGGGACATCAAGCAATGAGCAGTTCTTC. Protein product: CASSIDLYGLGTSSNEQFF.

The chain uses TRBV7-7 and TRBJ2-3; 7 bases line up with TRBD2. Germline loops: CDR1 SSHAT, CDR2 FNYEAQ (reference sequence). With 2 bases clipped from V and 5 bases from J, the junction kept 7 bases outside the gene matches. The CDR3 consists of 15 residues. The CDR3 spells CASSLSVGGGDTQYF. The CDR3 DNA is TGTGCCAGCAGCTTATCGGTTGGGGGGGGAGATACGCAGTATTTT.

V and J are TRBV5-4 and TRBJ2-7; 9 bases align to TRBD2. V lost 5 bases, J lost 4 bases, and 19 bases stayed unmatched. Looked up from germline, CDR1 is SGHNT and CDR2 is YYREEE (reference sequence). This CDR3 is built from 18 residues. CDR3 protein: CASSPYGLAREGKYEQYF. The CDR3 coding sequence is TGTGCCAGCAGTCCTTATGGACTAGCGAGAGAGGGAAAATACGAGCAGTACTTC.

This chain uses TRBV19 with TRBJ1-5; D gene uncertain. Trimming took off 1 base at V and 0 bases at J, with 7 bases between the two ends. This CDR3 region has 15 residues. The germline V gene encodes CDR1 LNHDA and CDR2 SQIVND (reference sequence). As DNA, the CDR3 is TGTGCCAGTAGTATAGGAGTTTATAGCAATCAGCCCCAGCATTTT. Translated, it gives CASSIGVYSNQPQHF. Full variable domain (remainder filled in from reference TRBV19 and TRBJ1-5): DGGITQSPKYLFRKEGQNVTLSCEQNLNHDAMYWYRQDPGQGLRLIYYSQIVNDFQKGDIAEGYSVSREKKESFPLTVTSAQKNPTAFYLCASSIGVYSNQPQHFGDGTRLSIL.

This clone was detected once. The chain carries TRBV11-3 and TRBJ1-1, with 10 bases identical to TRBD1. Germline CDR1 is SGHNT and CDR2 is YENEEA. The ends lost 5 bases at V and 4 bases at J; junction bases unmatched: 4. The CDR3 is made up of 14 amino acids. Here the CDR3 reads CASSTRDRGTEAFF. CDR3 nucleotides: TGTGCCAGCAGCACCCGGGACAGGGGCACTGAAGCTTTCTTT. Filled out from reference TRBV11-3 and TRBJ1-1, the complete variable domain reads EAGVVQSPRYKIIEKKQPVAFWCNPISGHNTLYWYLQNLGQGPELLIRYENEEAVDDSQLPKDRFSAERLKGVDSTLKIQPAELGDSAVYLCASSTRDRGTEAFFGQGTRLTVV.

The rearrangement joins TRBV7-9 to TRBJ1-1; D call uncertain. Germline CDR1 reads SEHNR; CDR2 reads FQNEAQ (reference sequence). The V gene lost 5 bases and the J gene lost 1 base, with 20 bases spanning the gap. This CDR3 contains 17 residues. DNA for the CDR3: TGTGCCAGCAGCCCACACTCAACACAGCCGGAGAACACTGAAGCTTTCTTT. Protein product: CASSPHSTQPENTEAFF.

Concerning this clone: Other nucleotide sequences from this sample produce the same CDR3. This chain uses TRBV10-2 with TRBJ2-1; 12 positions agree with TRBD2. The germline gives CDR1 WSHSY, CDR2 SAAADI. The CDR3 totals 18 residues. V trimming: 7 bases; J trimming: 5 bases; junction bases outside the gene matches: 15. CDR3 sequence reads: CASIGLAGHLPKDNEQFF. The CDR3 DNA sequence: TGCGCCAGCATAGGACTAGCGGGACACTTGCCTAAGGACAATGAGCAGTTCTTC.

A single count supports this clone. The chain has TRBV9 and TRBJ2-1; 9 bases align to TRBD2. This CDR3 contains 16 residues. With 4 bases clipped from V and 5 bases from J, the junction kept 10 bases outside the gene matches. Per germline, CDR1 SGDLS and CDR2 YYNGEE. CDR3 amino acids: CASSSTSGGSNNEQFF. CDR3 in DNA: TGTGCCAGCAGCTCTACAAGCGGGGGGAGCAACAATGAGCAGTTCTTC.

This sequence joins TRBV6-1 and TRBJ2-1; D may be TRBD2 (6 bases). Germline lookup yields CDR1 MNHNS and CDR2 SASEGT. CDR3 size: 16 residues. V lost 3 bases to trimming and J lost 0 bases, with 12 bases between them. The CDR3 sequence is CASSDIAVSSYNEQFF. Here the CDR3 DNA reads TGTGCCAGCAGTGACATAGCGGTGAGCTCCTACAATGAGCAGTTCTTC.

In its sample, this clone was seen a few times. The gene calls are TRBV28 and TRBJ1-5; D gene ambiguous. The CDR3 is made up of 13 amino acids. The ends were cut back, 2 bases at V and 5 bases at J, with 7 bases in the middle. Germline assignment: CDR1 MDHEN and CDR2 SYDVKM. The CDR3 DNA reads TGTGCCAGCAGTTTAATGGGGTATCAGCCCCAGCATTTT. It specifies CASSLMGYQPQHF.

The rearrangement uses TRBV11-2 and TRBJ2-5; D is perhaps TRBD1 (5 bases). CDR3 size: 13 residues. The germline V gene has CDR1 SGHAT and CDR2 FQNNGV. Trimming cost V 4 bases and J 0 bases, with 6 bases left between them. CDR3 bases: TGTGCCAGCAGCTCGGACAACCAAGAGACCCAGTACTTC. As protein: CASSSDNQETQYF.

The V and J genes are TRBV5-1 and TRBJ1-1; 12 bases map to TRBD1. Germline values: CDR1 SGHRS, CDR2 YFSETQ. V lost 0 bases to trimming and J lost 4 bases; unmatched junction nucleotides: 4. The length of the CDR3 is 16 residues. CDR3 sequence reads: CASSLAPGQGATEAFF. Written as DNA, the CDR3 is TGCGCCAGCAGCTTGGCCCCGGGACAGGGGGCCACTGAAGCTTTCTTT.

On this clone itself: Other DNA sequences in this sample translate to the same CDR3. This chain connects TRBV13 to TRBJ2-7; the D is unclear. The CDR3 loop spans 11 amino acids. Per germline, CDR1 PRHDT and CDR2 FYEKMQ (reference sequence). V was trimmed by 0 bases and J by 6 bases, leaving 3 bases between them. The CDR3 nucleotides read TGTGCCAGCAGCTTAGGATCCGAGCAGTACTTC. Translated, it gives CASSLGSEQYF.

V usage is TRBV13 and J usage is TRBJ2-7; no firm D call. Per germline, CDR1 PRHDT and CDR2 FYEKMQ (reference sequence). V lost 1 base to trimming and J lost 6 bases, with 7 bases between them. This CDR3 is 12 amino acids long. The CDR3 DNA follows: TGTGCCAGCAGCTTAGTATCCCGCGAGCAGTACTTC. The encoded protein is CASSLVSREQYF.

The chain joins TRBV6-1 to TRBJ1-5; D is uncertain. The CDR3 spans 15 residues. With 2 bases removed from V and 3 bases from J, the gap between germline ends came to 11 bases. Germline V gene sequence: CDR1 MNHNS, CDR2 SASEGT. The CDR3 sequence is CASSEPAYSNQPQHF. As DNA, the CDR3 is TGTGCCAGCAGTGAACCTGCTTATTCCAATCAGCCCCAGCATTTT.

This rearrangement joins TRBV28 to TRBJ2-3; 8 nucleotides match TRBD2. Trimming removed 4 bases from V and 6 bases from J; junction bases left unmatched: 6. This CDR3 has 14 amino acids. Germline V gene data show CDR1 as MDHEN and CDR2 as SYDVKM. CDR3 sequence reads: CASSSGTRRDTQYF. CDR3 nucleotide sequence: TGTGCCAGCAGTTCCGGGACTAGGAGGGATACGCAGTATTTT. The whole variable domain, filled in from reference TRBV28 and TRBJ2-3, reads DVKVTQSSRYLVKRTGEKVFLECVQDMDHENMFWYRQDPGLGLRLIYFSYDVKMKEKGDIPEGYSVSREKKERFSLILESASTNQTSMYLCASSSGTRRDTQYFGPGTRLTVL.

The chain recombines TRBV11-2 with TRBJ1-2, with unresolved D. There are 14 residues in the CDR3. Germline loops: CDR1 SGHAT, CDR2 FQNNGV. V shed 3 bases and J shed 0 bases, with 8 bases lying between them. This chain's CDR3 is CASSFFQANYGYTF. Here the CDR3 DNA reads TGTGCCAGCAGCTTTTTTCAGGCTAACTATGGCTACACCTTC. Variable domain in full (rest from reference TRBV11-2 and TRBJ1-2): EAGVAQSPRYKIIEKRQSVAFWCNPISGHATLYWYQQILGQGPKLLIQFQNNGVVDDSQLPKDRFSAERLKGVDSTLKIQPAKLEDSAVYLCASSFFQANYGYTFGSGTRLTVV.

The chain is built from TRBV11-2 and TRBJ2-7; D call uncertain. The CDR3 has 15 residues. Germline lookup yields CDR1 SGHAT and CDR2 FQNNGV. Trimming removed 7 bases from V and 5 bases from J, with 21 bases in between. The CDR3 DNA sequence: TGTGCCAGCACCTCACCCGACCCCTACCTCGACGAGCAGTACTTC. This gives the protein CASTSPDPYLDEQYF.

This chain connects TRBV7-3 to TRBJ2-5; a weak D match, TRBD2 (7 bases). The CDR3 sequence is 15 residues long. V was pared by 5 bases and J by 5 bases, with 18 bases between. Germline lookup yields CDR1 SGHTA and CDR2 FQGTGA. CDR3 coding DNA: TGTGCCAGCAGCCCGAATGGGGGGGGCAGGGAGACCCAGTACTTC. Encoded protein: CASSPNGGGRETQYF.

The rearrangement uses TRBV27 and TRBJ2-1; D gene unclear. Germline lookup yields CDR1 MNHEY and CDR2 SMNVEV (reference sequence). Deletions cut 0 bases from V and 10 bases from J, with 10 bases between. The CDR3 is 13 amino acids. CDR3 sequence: CASSLSVLGEQFF. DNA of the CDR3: TGTGCCAGCAGTTTATCCGTTTTGGGGGAGCAGTTCTTC.

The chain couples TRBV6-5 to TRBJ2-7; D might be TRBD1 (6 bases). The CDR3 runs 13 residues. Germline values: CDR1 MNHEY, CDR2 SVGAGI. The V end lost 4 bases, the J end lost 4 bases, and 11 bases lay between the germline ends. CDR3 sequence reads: CASSFGTRYEQYF. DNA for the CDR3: TGTGCCAGCAGTTTCGGGACAAGATACGAGCAGTACTTC.

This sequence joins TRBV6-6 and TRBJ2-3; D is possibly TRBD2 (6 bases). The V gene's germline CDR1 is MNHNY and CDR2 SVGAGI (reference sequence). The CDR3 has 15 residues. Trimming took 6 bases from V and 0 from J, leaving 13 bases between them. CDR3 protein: CASSPEAGSTDTQYF. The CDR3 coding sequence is TGTGCCAGCAGCCCCGAGGCGGGGAGCACAGATACGCAGTATTTT.

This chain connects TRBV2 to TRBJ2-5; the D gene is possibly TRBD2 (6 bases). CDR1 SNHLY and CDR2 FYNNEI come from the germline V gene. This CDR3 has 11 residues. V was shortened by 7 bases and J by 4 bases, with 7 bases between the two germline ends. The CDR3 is CASIGGETQYF. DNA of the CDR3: TGTGCCAGCATCGGGGGAGAGACCCAGTACTTC.

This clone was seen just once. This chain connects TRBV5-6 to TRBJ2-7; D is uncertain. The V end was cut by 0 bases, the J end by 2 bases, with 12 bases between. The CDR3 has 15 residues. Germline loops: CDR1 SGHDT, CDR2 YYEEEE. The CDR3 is CASSLAIDGTYEQYF. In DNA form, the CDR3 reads TGTGCCAGCAGCTTGGCCATCGACGGAACCTACGAGCAGTACTTC. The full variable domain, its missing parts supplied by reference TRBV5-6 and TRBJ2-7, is DAGVTQSPTHLIKTRGQQVTLRCSPKSGHDTVSWYQQALGQGPQFIFQYYEEEERQRGNFPDRFSGHQFPNYSSELNVNALLLGDSALYLCASSLAIDGTYEQYFGPGTRLTVT.

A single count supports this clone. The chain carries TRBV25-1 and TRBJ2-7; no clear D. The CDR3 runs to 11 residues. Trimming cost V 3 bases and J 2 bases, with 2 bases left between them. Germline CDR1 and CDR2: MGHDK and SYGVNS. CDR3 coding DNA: TGTGCCAGCAGTGACACCTACGAGCAGTACTTC. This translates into CASSDTYEQYF.

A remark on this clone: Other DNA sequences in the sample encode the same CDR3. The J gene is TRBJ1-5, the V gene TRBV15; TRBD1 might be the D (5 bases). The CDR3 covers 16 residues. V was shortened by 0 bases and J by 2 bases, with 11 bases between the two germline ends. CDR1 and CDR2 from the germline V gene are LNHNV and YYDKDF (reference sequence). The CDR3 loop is CATSRDRGRGNQPQHF. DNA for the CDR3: TGTGCCACCAGCAGAGATAGGGGTCGGGGCAATCAGCCCCAGCATTTT.

The CDR3 sequence: CASSQVSSLPRYNEQFF. The DNA for the CDR3 is TGCGCCAGCAGCCAAGTCTCCTCCCTACCCCGGTACAATGAGCAGTTCTTC. V gene TRBV4-1 combines with J gene TRBJ2-1; D remains ambiguous. Per the germline V gene, CDR1 is MGHRA and CDR2 is YSYEKL. V was cut by 1 base and J by 4 bases, with 17 bases left in between. The CDR3 runs to 17 residues.